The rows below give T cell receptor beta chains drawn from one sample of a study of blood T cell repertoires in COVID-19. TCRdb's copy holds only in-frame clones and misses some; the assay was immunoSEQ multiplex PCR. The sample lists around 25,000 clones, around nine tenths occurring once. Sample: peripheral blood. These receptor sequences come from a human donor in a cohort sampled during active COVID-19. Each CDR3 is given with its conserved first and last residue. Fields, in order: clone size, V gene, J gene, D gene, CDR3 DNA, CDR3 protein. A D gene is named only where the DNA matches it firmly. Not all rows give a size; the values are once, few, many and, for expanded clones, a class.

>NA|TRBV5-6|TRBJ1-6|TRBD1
TGTGCCAGCAGCTTGGGGACAGGGAGAAATTCACCCCTCCACTTT
CASSLGTGRNSPLHF
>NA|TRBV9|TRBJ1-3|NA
TGTGCCAGCAGCCAGACAGGCTCTGGAAACACCATATATTTT
CASSQTGSGNTIYF
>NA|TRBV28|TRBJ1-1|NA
TGTGCCAGCAGAGAACCTAGGGGTAGAACTGAAGCTTTCTTT
CASREPRGRTEAFF
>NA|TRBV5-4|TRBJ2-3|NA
TGTGCCAGCAGCTCGGGACACCCCACAGATACGCAGTATTTT
CASSSGHPTDTQYF
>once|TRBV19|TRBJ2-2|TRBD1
TGTGCCAGTAGTTCACCCACGACAGGGTTCGGCGGGGAGCTGTTTTTT
CASSSPTTGFGGELFF
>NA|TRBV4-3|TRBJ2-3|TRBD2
TGCGCCAGCAGCCAACTAGCGGGGAGCACAGATACGCAGTATTTT
CASSQLAGSTDTQYF
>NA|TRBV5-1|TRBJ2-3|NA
TGCGCCAGCAGCAGCCGGGGTAGCGAGGACACAGATACGCAGTATTTT
CASSSRGSEDTDTQYF
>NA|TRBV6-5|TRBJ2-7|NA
TGTGCCAGCAGCCACCATCAGGGCGGGGCCGAGCAGTACTTC
CASSHHQGGAEQYF
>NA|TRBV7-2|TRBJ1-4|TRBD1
TGTGCCAGCAGCTTGCTCCGTGGGGGACAGGGTGAAAAACTGTTTTTT
CASSLLRGGQGEKLFF
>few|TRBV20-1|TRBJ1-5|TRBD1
TGCAGTGCTAGTTCTCGGCAGGGGGCCGCCAGCAATCAGCCCCAGCATTTT
CSASSRQGAASNQPQHF